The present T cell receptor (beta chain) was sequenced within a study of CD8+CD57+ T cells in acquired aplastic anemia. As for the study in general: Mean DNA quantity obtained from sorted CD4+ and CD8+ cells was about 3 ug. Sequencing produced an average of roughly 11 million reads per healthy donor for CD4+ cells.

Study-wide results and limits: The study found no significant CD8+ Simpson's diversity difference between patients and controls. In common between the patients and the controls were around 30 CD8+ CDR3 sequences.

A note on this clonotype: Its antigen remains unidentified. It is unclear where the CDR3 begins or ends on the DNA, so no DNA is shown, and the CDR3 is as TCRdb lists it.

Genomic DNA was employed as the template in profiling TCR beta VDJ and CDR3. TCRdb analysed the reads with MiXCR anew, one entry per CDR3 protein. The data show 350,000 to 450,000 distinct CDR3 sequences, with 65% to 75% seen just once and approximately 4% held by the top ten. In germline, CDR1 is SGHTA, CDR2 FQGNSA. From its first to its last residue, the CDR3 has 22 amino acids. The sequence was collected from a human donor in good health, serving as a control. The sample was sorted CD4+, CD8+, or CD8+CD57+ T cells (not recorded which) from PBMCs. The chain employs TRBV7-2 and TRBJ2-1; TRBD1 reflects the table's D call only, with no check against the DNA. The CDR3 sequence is CDSSYYLCRARGRGVQNNEQFF.